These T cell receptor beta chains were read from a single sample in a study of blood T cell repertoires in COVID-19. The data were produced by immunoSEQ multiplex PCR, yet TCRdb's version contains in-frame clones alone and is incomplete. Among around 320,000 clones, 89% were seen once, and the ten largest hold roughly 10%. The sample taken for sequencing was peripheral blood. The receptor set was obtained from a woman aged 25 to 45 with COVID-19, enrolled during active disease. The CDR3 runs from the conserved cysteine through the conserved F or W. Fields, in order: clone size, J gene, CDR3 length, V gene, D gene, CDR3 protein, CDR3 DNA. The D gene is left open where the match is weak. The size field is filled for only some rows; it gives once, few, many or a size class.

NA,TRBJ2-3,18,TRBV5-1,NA,CASSLTRSVLPGTDTQYF,TGCGCCAGCAGCTTGACCCGGTCGGTCCTACCCGGGACAGATACGCAGTATTTT
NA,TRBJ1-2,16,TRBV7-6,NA,CASSLELEGRLYGYTF,TGTGCCAGCAGCTTAGAACTCGAGGGCAGGCTCTATGGCTACACCTTC
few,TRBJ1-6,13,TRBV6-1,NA,CASSSPENSPLHF,TGTGCCAGCAGTTCCCCGGAGAATTCACCCCTCCACTTT
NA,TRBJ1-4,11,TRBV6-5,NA,CASYGKEKLFF,TGTGCCAGCTACGGGAAGGAAAAACTGTTTTTT
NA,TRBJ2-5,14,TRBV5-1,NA,CASSFGRPGETQYF,TGCGCCAGCAGTTTTGGGCGGCCGGGGGAGACCCAGTACTTC
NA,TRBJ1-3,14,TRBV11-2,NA,CASSLGATGNTIYF,TGTGCCAGCAGCTTAGGTGCTACTGGAAACACCATATATTTT
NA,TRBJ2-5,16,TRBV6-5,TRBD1,CASSYGTGVAQETQYF,TGTGCCAGCAGTTACGGGACAGGAGTTGCCCAAGAGACCCAGTACTTC
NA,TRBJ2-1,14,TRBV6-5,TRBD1,CASGGTGVYNEQFF,TGTGCCAGCGGCGGGACAGGGGTCTACAATGAGCAGTTCTTC
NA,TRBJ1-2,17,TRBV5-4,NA,CASSLAPFGTINYGYTF,TGTGCCAGCAGCTTGGCTCCCTTTGGCACGATTAACTATGGCTACACCTTC
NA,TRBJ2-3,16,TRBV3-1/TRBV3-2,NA,CASSQGRGVPSDTQYF,TGTGCCAGCAGCCAAGGCAGGGGGGTCCCGTCAGATACGCAGTATTTT
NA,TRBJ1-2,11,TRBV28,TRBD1,CASSWDRGYSF,TGTGCCAGCAGCTGGGACAGGGGCTACTCCTTC
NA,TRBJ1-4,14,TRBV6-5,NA,CASSNYREGEKLFF,TGTGCCAGCAGTAACTACAGGGAAGGGGAAAAACTGTTTTTT
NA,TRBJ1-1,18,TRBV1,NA,CTSSQGRQGLFIKTEAFF,TGCACCAGCAGCCAAGGGCGGCAGGGTCTGTTCATCAAGACTGAAGCTTTCTTT
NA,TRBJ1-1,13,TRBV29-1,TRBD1,CSVEDPGTGMAFF,TGCAGCGTTGAAGATCCAGGGACAGGGATGGCTTTCTTT
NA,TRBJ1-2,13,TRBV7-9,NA,CASSLLTGTGYTF,TGTGCCAGCAGCTTACTTACAGGGACAGGCTACACCTTC
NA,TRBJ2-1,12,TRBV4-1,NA,CASSQVGNEQFF,TGCGCCAGCAGCCAAGTCGGGAATGAGCAGTTCTTC
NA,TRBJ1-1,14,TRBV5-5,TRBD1,CASSTRTGNNEAFF,TGTGCCAGCAGCACAAGGACAGGGAATAATGAAGCTTTCTTT
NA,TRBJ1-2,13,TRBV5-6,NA,CASSPGGGLGYTF,TGTGCCAGCAGCCCCGGGGGGGGACTGGGCTACACCTTC
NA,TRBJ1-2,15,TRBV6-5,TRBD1,CASSHPGQGGLGYTF,TGTGCCAGCAGTCATCCGGGACAGGGAGGGTTGGGCTACACCTTC
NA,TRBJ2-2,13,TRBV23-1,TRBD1,CARGQGYTGELFF,TGCGCCAGAGGACAGGGATACACCGGGGAGCTGTTTTTT
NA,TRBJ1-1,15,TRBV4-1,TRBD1,CASSLQGDPNTEAFF,TGCGCCAGCAGCCTACAGGGGGACCCTAACACTGAAGCTTTCTTT
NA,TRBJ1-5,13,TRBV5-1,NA,CASSLEVGQPQHF,TGCGCCAGCAGCTTGGAAGTCGGGCAGCCCCAGCATTTT
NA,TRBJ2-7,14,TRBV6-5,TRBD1,CASIMGQATYEQYF,TGTGCCAGCATAATGGGACAGGCGACCTACGAGCAGTACTTC
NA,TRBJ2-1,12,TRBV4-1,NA,CASSQEFGEQFF,TGCGCCAGCAGCCAAGAGTTCGGTGAGCAGTTCTTC
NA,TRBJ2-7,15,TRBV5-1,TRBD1,CASSLVRDSRYEQYF,TGCGCCAGCAGCTTAGTCCGGGACAGCCGCTACGAGCAGTACTTC
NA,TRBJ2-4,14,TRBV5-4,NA,CASSLGLDLGIQYF,TGTGCCAGCAGCTTAGGACTCGATTTAGGCATTCAGTACTTC
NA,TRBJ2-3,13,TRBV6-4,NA,CASSPGGADTQYF,TGTGCCAGCAGTCCAGGCGGGGCAGATACGCAGTATTTT
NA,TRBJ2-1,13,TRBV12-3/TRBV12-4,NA,CASKTGYYNEQFF,TGTGCCAGCAAGACAGGCTACTACAATGAGCAGTTCTTC
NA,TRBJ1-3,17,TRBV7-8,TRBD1,CASSAGQGPGSGNTIYF,TGTGCCAGCAGCGCGGGACAGGGGCCAGGCTCTGGAAACACCATATATTTT
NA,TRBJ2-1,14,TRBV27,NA,CASRFGGTYNEQFF,TGTGCCAGCCGCTTCGGGGGAACCTACAATGAGCAGTTCTTC
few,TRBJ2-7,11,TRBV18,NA,CASSSSYEQYF,TGTGCCAGCTCATCATCCTACGAGCAGTACTTC
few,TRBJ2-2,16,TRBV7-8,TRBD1,CASSFPGTGAPGELFF,TGTGCCAGCAGCTTCCCCGGGACAGGGGCACCCGGGGAGCTGTTTTTT
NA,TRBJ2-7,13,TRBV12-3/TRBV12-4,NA,CASISRGERRQYF,TGTGCCAGCATATCCAGGGGTGAAAGGAGGCAGTACTTC
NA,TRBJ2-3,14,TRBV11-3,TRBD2,CASSRGDDTDTQYF,TGTGCCAGCAGCCGGGGGGACGATACAGATACGCAGTATTTT
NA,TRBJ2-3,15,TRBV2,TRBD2,CASRGTSARADTQYF,TGTGCCAGCAGGGGGACTAGCGCAAGAGCAGATACGCAGTATTTT
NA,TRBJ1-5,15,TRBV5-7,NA,CASSFEGGPNQPQHF,TGTGCCAGCAGCTTTGAGGGTGGCCCCAATCAGCCCCAGCATTTT
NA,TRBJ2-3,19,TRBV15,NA,CATSRTQGLAGGAYDTQYF,TGTGCCACCAGCAGAACCCAGGGGCTTGCTGGGGGGGCATACGATACGCAGTATTTT
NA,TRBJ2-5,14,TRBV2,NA,CASDGGTGQETQYF,TGTGCCAGCGATGGGGGGACTGGGCAAGAGACCCAGTACTTC
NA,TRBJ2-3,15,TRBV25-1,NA,CASSGLGGAADTQYF,TGTGCCAGCTCGGGCCTTGGGGGCGCGGCAGATACGCAGTATTTT
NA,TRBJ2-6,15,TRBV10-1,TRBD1,CASSPGGFGANVLTF,TGCGCCAGCAGTCCAGGGGGCTTTGGGGCCAACGTCCTGACTTTC
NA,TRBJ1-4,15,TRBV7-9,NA,CASSFHSQDTTGLFF,TGTGCCAGCAGCTTTCATTCACAGGACACCACGGGACTGTTTTTT
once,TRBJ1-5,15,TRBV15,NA,CATSSEVLSNQPQHF,TGTGCCACCAGCAGCGAGGTCCTTAGCAATCAGCCCCAGCATTTT